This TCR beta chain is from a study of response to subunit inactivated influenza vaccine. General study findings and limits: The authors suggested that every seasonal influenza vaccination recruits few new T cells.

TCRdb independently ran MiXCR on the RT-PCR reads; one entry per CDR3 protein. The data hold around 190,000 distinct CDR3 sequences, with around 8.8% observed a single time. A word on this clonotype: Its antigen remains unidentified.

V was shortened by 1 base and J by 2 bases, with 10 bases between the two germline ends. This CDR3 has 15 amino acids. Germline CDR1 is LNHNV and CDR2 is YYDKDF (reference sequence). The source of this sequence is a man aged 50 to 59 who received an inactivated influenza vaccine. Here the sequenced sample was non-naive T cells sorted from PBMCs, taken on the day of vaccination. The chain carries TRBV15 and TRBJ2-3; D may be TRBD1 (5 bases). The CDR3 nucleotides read TGTGCCACCAGCAGAGCCCGGACAAACACAGATACGCAGTATTTT. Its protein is CATSRARTNTDTQYF.